This entry lists 13 T cell receptor beta chains sequenced from one sample in a study of type 1 regulatory T cells (dated by TCRdb to about 2021). The data were produced on an Illumina MiSeq. TCRdb reprocessed the public reads (quality trimming at Q25 with fastp, clone calling with MiXCR) and kept in-frame beta chains. Every CDR3 protein is listed once, alongside the most common genes and DNA of its rows. The sample records about 18,000 distinct CDR3 sequences, 10% to 13% of which are singletons. Jointly, the top ten make up about 2.7% of the sample. Sequenced sample: CD4+ T cells, either the whole sample or a sorted fraction (not recorded which). These receptors all come from a human donor in good health.

V and J are TRBV5-1 and TRBJ1-3; tentatively, D is TRBD1 (5 bases). Trimming stripped 2 bases from V and 2 bases from J, with 14 bases between. Germline CDR1 is SGHRS and CDR2 is YFSETQ. The CDR3 has 16 residues. The chain's CDR3 is CASSLNVGTTGNTIYF. In DNA, the CDR3 is TGCGCCAGCAGCTTAAATGTCGGGACTACTGGAAACACCATATATTTT.

In its sample, this clonotype was seen a few times. The chain couples TRBV30 to TRBJ2-7; 8 positions match TRBD2. There are 13 residues in the CDR3. CDR1 and CDR2 (germline): GTSNPN, SVGIG (reference sequence). Germline trimming cut 0 bases from V and 3 bases from J; bases unmatched to any gene: 1. CDR3 sequence (DNA): TGTGCCTGGAGTGTCGCGGGAGGCTACGAGCAGTACTTC. The encoded protein is CAWSVAGGYEQYF.

This clonotype was counted at least ten times. The chain couples TRBV4-1 to TRBJ2-1; D could derive from TRBD1 or TRBD2 (6 bases each). The CDR3 is made up of 15 amino acids. CDR1 and CDR2 (germline): MGHRA, YSYEKL. The V end was cut by 3 bases, the J end by 10 bases, with 19 bases between. CDR3 in amino acids: CASSHSERGDREQFF. The CDR3 nucleotides read TGCGCCAGCAGCCATTCTGAAAGGGGGGATCGGGAGCAGTTCTTC.

This clonotype was picked up many times. J is TRBJ2-3 and V is TRBV20-1, with D possibly matching TRBD2 (6 bases). V was cut by 6 bases and J by 0 bases, with 16 bases left in between. The CDR3 sequence is 15 residues long. Germline V gene sequence: CDR1 DFQATT, CDR2 SNEGSKA (reference sequence). The CDR3 DNA is TGCAGTGCCCCCGTCGGCGGGACTAGCACAGATACGCAGTATTTT. Translation gives CSAPVGGTSTDTQYF.

V is TRBV20-1 and J is TRBJ1-1; the D is unclear. The germline V and J ends were trimmed by 3 bases and 6 bases, with 17 bases remaining between them. This CDR3 spans 14 amino acids. Germline values: CDR1 DFQATT, CDR2 SNEGSKA (reference sequence). The CDR3 region has the DNA TGCAGTGCTAGTTGGGCCAGGACGTTGGCTGAAGCTTTCTTT. As protein: CSASWARTLAEAFF.

In its sample, this clonotype was seen a few times. The V gene is TRBV7-8, the J gene TRBJ2-3; 9 bases agree with TRBD2. V lost 4 bases, J lost 6 bases, and 14 bases stayed unmatched. The V gene's germline CDR1 is SGHVS and CDR2 FQNEAQ. The CDR3 has 17 residues. CDR3 loop: CASSSRSGGRVGDTQYF. The CDR3 DNA is TGTGCCAGCAGCTCCCGATCAGGCGGGAGGGTTGGGGATACGCAGTATTTT. Full variable domain (rest looked up from reference TRBV7-8 and TRBJ2-3): GAGVSQSPRYKVAKRGQDVALRCDPISGHVSLFWYQQALGQGPEFLTYFQNEAQLDKSGLPSDRFFAERPEGSVSTLKIQRTQQEDSAVYLCASSSRSGGRVGDTQYFGPGTRLTVL.

This rearrangement joins TRBV5-1 to TRBJ2-5; 8 bases are a match to TRBD2. V was pared by 1 base and J by 5 bases, with 7 bases of the junction left unmatched. The CDR3 is 15 amino acids. The germline CDR1 and CDR2 sequences are SGHRS and YFSETQ. The CDR3 protein is CASSLTASGSETQYF. For the CDR3, the DNA is TGCGCCAGCAGCTTGACGGCGAGCGGGAGTGAGACCCAGTACTTC. Based on the CDR3 plus reference TRBV5-1 and TRBJ2-5, the full variable domain is KAGVTQTPRYLIKTRGQQVTLSCSPISGHRSVSWYQQTPGQGLQFLFEYFSETQRNKGNFPGRFSGRQFSNSRSEMNVSTLELGDSALYLCASSLTASGSETQYFGPGTRLLVL.

This clonotype was observed many times. The chain links TRBV5-1 to TRBJ2-7, with D perhaps TRBD1 (5 bases). CDR1 and CDR2 (germline): SGHRS, YFSETQ. Trimming took off 4 bases at V and 1 base at J, with 18 bases between the two ends. CDR3 length: 16 amino acids. The chain's CDR3 is CASSPYRPTDSYEQYF. The CDR3 DNA reads as TGCGCCAGCAGCCCATACCGACCGACAGATTCCTACGAGCAGTACTTC.

This clonotype was observed many times. V and J are TRBV28 and TRBJ2-7; TRBD1 might be the D (6 bases). CDR3 size: 13 residues. The V gene's germline CDR1 is MDHEN and CDR2 SYDVKM. The V end lost 6 bases, the J end lost 3 bases, and 12 bases lay between the germline ends. CDR3 loop: CASRGTGSYEQYF. The CDR3 DNA sequence: TGTGCCAGCAGGGGAACAGGGAGCTACGAGCAGTACTTC.

This clonotype is termed medium-sized (0.01 to 0.1%). V is TRBV15 and J is TRBJ1-5; D gene unclear. Germline values: CDR1 LNHNV, CDR2 YYDKDF (reference sequence). The CDR3 loop spans 15 amino acids. V lost 0 bases and J lost 0, with 6 bases in between. CDR3 amino acids: CATSRDPDSNQPQHF. The DNA for the CDR3 is TGTGCCACCAGCAGAGACCCTGATAGCAATCAGCCCCAGCATTTT.

This clonotype occurred many times. The V gene is TRBV30, the J gene TRBJ2-3, with 7 bases fitting TRBD2. The germline V gene has CDR1 GTSNPN and CDR2 SVGIG (reference sequence). This CDR3 has 15 amino acids. V was clipped by 3 bases and J by 6 bases; unmatched bases: 12. CDR3 sequence: CAWRVAGASFDTQYF. The DNA of the CDR3 is TGTGCCTGGAGGGTTGCGGGAGCCAGTTTTGATACGCAGTATTTT.

The J gene is TRBJ2-6, the V gene TRBV5-6; a possible D gene is TRBD2 (6 bases). Germline assignment: CDR1 SGHDT and CDR2 YYEEEE. The CDR3 covers 15 residues. Trimming shortened V by 2 bases and J by 10 bases, and 16 bases separated the two germline ends. For the CDR3, the DNA is TGTGCCAGCAGCTTTAAGTTTTGGAGGGATAACGTCCTGACTTTC. Amino acids: CASSFKFWRDNVLTF.

Many counts were recorded for this clonotype. The chain employs TRBV5-1 and TRBJ2-7; 9 bases align to TRBD2. Germline trimming cut 0 bases from V and 2 bases from J; bases unmatched to any gene: 3. This CDR3 is built from 15 residues. CDR1 is SGHRS, CDR2 YFSETQ, per germline. The CDR3 DNA follows: TGCGCCAGCAGCTTGGAGCTAGCGGGGCCCTACGAGCAGTACTTC. Residues: CASSLELAGPYEQYF.